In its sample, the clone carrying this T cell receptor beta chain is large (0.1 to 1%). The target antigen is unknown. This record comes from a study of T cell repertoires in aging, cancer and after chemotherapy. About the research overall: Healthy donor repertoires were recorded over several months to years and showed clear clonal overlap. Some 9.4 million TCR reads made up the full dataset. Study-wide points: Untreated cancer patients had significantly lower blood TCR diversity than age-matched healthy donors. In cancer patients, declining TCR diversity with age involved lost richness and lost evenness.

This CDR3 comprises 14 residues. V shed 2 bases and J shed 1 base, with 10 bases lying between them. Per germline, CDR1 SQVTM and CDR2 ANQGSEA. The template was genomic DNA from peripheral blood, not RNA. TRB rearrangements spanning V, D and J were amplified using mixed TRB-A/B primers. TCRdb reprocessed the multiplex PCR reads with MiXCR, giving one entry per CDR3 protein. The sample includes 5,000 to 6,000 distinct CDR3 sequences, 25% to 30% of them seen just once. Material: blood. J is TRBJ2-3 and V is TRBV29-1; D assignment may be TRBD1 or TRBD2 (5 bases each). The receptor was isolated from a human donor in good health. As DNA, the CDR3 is TGCAGCGTTGAATACGGGGCTGGCACAGATACGCAGTATTTT. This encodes CSVEYGAGTDTQYF.